What follows are 4 T cell receptor beta chains derived from one specimen sequenced in a study of T cell repertoires in cytomegalovirus infection. These TCRs' antigens remain unknown. TCRdb redid the calling of the reads with MiXCR, one entry per CDR3 protein. This table holds approximately 500,000 distinct CDR3 sequences, 33% found once. This specimen consisted of cultured PBMCs, obtained from culture after CMV antigen stimulation. The receptors stem from a human donor in good health (CMV status not recorded). Some clones in this sample may be carry-over from other donors' samples.

This chain uses TRBV25-1 with TRBJ2-5; D is possibly TRBD1 (5 bases). Trimming left V 5 bases short and J 4 bases short, with 23 bases between. CDR1 and CDR2 (germline): MGHDK, SYGVNS. The CDR3 covers 17 residues. The CDR3: CASSLSATALRGETQYF. CDR3 nucleotide sequence: TGTGCCAGCAGTCTCTCGGCGACAGCCCTCCGCGGAGAGACCCAGTACTTC. The full variable domain, completed using reference TRBV25-1 and TRBJ2-5, is EADIYQTPRYLVIGTGKKITLECSQTMGHDKMYWYQQDPGMELHLIHYSYGVNSTEKGDLSSESTVSRIRTEHFPLTLESARPSHTSQYLCASSLSATALRGETQYFGPGTRLLVL.

This clonotype was observed a few times. The chain uses TRBV7-2 and TRBJ2-1; the match to TRBD2 covers 9 bases. The CDR3 has 16 amino acids. The V gene's germline CDR1 is SGHTA and CDR2 FQGNSA. The V segment lost 3 bases and the J segment 8 bases; nucleotides outside the gene matches: 11. CDR3 coding DNA: TGTGCCAGCAGCTTGTTGGGGCTAGCGGGAATCCATGAGCAGTTCTTC. This gives the protein CASSLLGLAGIHEQFF.

V usage is TRBV4-2 and J usage is TRBJ2-1; 11 bases match TRBD2. Germline V gene data show CDR1 as LGHNA and CDR2 as YNFKEQ. V dropped 1 base and J dropped 7; count of bases not matched to a gene: 6. CDR3 length: 16 amino acids. The CDR3 loop is CASSQGLAGGPNEQFF. The DNA for the CDR3 is TGTGCCAGCAGCCAAGGGTTAGCGGGAGGGCCTAATGAGCAGTTCTTC.

This clonotype was seen more than once but under ten times. The rearrangement joins TRBV7-2 to TRBJ1-6; D not resolved. This CDR3 is 16 amino acids long. Germline V CDR1 and CDR2: SGHTA, FQGNSA. The V and J ends lost 1 base and 4 bases respectively, with 11 bases between them. The CDR3 DNA follows: TGTGCCAGCAGCTTAGAACGGAGAGAGTATAATTCACCCCTCCACTTT. This sequence encodes CASSLERREYNSPLHF.